These T cell receptor beta chains were read from a single sample in a study of shared clonotypes between healthy human individuals. Only in-frame clones appear in the TCRdb table, and some are missing; sequencing was by immunoSEQ multiplex PCR. The sample has 1.5 million to 1.9 million clones; 98% are singletons. Sequenced input: naive CD4+ T cells sorted from blood. The receptors were sampled from a man aged 25 to 45 in good health. Both conserved end residues are part of each CDR3. The order of the fields is V gene, J gene, clone size, D gene, CDR3 DNA, CDR3 protein. A D gene is named only where the DNA matches it firmly. Some rows mark clone size as missing; the rest say once, few, many or name a class of expanded clone.

>TRBV5-1|TRBJ2-5|.|TRBD1
TGCGCCAGCAGCTTAGGGACAGGGGGCCCCGAAGAGACCCAGTACTTC
CASSLGTGGPEETQYF
>TRBV7-2|TRBJ2-5|.|.
TGTGCCAGCAGCTTAGCGGGCCTGCCCCCAGAGACCCAGTACTTC
CASSLAGLPPETQYF
>TRBV15|TRBJ2-7|.|.
TGTGCCACCAGCAGAGATAGGGGCCGGATCTCCTACGAGCAGTACTTC
CATSRDRGRISYEQYF
>TRBV14|TRBJ2-6|once|.
TGTGCCAGCAGCCAACATCTAGGGGCCGGGGCCAACGTCCTGACTTTC
CASSQHLGAGANVLTF
>TRBV18|TRBJ2-5|.|TRBD1
TGTGCCAGCTCACCATCCCAGTTCGACAGGGGGCAAGAGACCCAGTACTTC
CASSPSQFDRGQETQYF
>TRBV5-4|TRBJ2-1|.|.
TGTGCCAGCGGCCAAGCTCTTAATGAGCAGTTCTTC
CASGQALNEQFF
>TRBV6-5|TRBJ1-4|.|.
TGTGCCAGCAGTCAGACTCCAACTAATGAAAAACTGTTTTTT
CASSQTPTNEKLFF
>TRBV6-5|TRBJ2-3|.|.
TGTGCCAGCGCTGGGACACCAGTAAGCACAGATACGCAGTATTTT
CASAGTPVSTDTQYF
>TRBV29-1|TRBJ2-7|.|.
TGCAGCGTTGGGACAGATCGTCACTACGAGCAGTACTTC
CSVGTDRHYEQYF
>TRBV19|TRBJ2-1|once|TRBD1
TGTGCCAGTAGTGGGGACAGGGGTAACTATGAGCAGTTCTTC
CASSGDRGNYEQFF
>TRBV15|TRBJ2-1|.|.
TGTGCCACCAGCAGAGCCCCGACCAGCTCCTACAATGAGCAGTTCTTC
CATSRAPTSSYNEQFF
>TRBV4-3|TRBJ1-1|.|.
TGCGCCAGCAGCCAAGATTGGACGGGAATCATGAACACTGAAGCTTTCTTT
CASSQDWTGIMNTEAFF
>TRBV9|TRBJ2-1|.|TRBD1
TGTGCCAGCAGCGCCCGTGGACAGGTTTTCAATGAGCAGTTCTTC
CASSARGQVFNEQFF
>TRBV7-2|TRBJ1-1|.|.
TGTGCCAGCAGCTTAACCAAGACTGAAGCTTTCTTT
CASSLTKTEAFF